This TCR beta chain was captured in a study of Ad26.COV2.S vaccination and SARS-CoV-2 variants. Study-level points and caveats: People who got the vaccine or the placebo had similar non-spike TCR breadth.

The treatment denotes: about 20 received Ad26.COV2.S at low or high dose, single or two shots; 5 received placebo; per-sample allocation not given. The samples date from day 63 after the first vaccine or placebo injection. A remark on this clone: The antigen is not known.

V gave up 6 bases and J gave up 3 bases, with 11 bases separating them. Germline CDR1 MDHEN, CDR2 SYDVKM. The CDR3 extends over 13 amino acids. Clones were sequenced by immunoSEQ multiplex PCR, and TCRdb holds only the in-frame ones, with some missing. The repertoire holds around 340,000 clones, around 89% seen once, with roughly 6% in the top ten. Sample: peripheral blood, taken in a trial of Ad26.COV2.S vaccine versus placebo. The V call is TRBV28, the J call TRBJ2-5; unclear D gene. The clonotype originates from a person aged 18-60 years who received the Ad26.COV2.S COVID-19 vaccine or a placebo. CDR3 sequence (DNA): TGTGCCAGCAGGCAAGGACGGGAAGAGACCCAGTACTTC. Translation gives CASRQGREETQYF.